This T cell receptor beta chain was obtained from a study of blood T cell repertoires in COVID-19. Method: immunoSEQ multiplex PCR; TCRdb's copy keeps in-frame clones and lacks some. This repertoire shows about 210,000 clones, roughly four fifths found once; its top ten account for less than 15%. The CDR3 loop spans 14 amino acids. Germline loops: CDR1 MNHEY, CDR2 SMNVEV (reference sequence). The V gene end was trimmed by 7 bases and the J gene end by 6 bases; junction bases not matched to a gene: 11. This chain joins TRBV27 and TRBJ2-7; 8 nucleotides align to TRBD1. The source material was peripheral blood. The clonotype comes from a woman aged 40 to 49 with acute or convalescent COVID-19. CDR3 residues: CASKDRDVPLEQYF. CDR3 DNA sequence: TGTGCCAGCAAGGACAGGGACGTTCCCCTCGAGCAGTACTTC.